Below are 12 T cell receptor beta chains sequenced from a single sample in a study of early T cells in non-severe SARS-CoV-2 infection. TCRdb ran MiXCR on the 5' RACE reads and lists one entry per CDR3 protein. The sample lists around 70,000 distinct CDR3 sequences; roughly a sixth were seen once. Sequenced: whole blood. These TCRs come from an adult who was a healthcare worker with PCR-confirmed SARS-CoV-2 infection or an uninfected control (not recorded which).

By share of the sample, this clonotype is medium-sized (0.01 to 0.1%). V and J are TRBV28 and TRBJ2-2; 9 bases match TRBD1. The CDR3 extends over 15 amino acids. V was clipped by 3 bases and J by 7 bases; unmatched bases: 6. Germline values: CDR1 MDHEN, CDR2 SYDVKM. The CDR3, as DNA: TGTGCCAGCAGTTTCGGGACAGGGAACGGCGGGGAGCTGTTTTTT. This translates into CASSFGTGNGGELFF.

V is TRBV4-1 and J is TRBJ1-5; D ambiguous. The CDR3 has 14 residues. Germline CDR1 MGHRA, CDR2 YSYEKL. V lost 1 base to trimming and J lost 4 bases, with 8 bases between them. This CDR3 is CASSQGGKNQPQHF. CDR3 nucleotides: TGCGCCAGCAGCCAAGGAGGCAAGAATCAGCCCCAGCATTTT.

V usage is TRBV20-1 and J usage is TRBJ1-5; no firm D call. Germline V gives CDR1 DFQATT, CDR2 SNEGSKA (reference sequence). Trimming took 0 bases from V and 5 from J, leaving 8 bases between them. The CDR3 is made up of 13 amino acids. The DNA of the CDR3 is TGCAGTGCTAGAGAAAGGGAGTATCAGCCCCAGCATTTT. This translates into CSAREREYQPQHF.

The V and J genes are TRBV5-1 and TRBJ1-1, with 7 bases fitting TRBD1. The J segment lost 0 bases and the V segment lost 2 bases, leaving 4 bases of the junction unmatched. The germline CDR1 and CDR2 sequences are SGHRS and YFSETQ. The CDR3 totals 15 residues. CDR3 loop: CASSLWTGLNTEAFF. The CDR3 DNA reads TGCGCCAGCAGCTTATGGACAGGACTGAACACTGAAGCTTTCTTT.

This clonotype has just a few counts. The chain links TRBV20-1 to TRBJ2-7; D perhaps matches TRBD2 (6 bases). Germline CDR1 DFQATT, CDR2 SNEGSKA (reference sequence). This CDR3 is built from 13 residues. This chain's CDR3 is CRIRDSYSYEQYF. The DNA for the CDR3 is TGCAGGATCCGGGACTCCTACTCCTACGAGCAGTACTTC.

The V and J genes are TRBV5-1 and TRBJ1-4; 9 nucleotides match TRBD1. Germline CDR1 SGHRS, CDR2 YFSETQ. The CDR3 totals 16 residues. V lost 1 base to trimming and J lost 8 bases; unmatched junction nucleotides: 9. CDR3 sequence reads: CASSLYRQGGGEKLFF. The CDR3 DNA reads TGCGCCAGCAGCTTGTACCGACAGGGGGGCGGAGAAAAACTGTTTTTT.

Ten or more counts support this clonotype. V usage is TRBV6-6 and J usage is TRBJ1-6; D is perhaps TRBD1 (5 bases). CDR1 is MNHNY and CDR2 is SVGAGI in the germline V gene (reference sequence). The CDR3 has 12 residues. V gave up 7 bases and J gave up 7 bases, with 8 bases separating them. The CDR3 loop is CASTRDNSPLHF. The CDR3 nucleotides read TGTGCCAGCACCAGGGACAATTCACCCCTCCACTTT.

This clonotype was picked up a small number of times. The J gene is TRBJ2-7, the V gene TRBV20-1; the match to TRBD2 covers 11 bases. V shed 5 bases, J shed 2 bases, and the junction held 2 bases outside the gene matches. Looked up from germline, CDR1 is DFQATT and CDR2 is SNEGSKA (reference sequence). CDR3 length equals 13 residues. DNA of the CDR3: TGCAGTGCTGCGACTAGCGGGGCCTACGAGCAGTACTTC. Amino acids: CSAATSGAYEQYF.

This clonotype has a count of ten or more. The chain employs TRBV12-3 or TRBV12-4 and TRBJ2-1; the match to TRBD2 covers 7 bases. This CDR3 is built from 14 residues. V dropped 6 bases and J dropped 5; count of bases not matched to a gene: 7. DNA of the CDR3: TGTGCCAGCAGCTCCAGCGGGAAACACAATGAGCAGTTCTTC. This gives the protein CASSSSGKHNEQFF.

This clonotype has more than one count but fewer than ten. The CDR3 region has the DNA TGTGCCAGCAATACCCCGGATAGGCTCTACGAGCAGTACTTC. Its protein product is CASNTPDRLYEQYF. The chain recombines TRBV28 with TRBJ2-7; D gene unclear. The CDR3 contains 14 residues. The ends were cut back, 7 bases at V and 3 bases at J, with 16 bases in the middle. The V gene's germline CDR1 is MDHEN and CDR2 SYDVKM.

In this sample, this clonotype turned up a few times. This chain links TRBV24-1 with TRBJ2-1, with D tentatively TRBD1 (5 bases). Trimming left V 6 bases short and J 8 bases short, with 13 bases between. The CDR3 totals 13 residues. CDR1 KGHDR and CDR2 SFDVKD come from the germline V gene. The chain's CDR3 is CATSRAGIDEQFF. DNA for the CDR3: TGTGCCACCAGTAGGGCAGGGATTGATGAGCAGTTCTTC.

This clonotype occurred many times. V usage is TRBV6-5 and J usage is TRBJ2-1; 8 positions agree with TRBD2. The CDR3 has 15 residues. V gave up 8 bases and J gave up 3 bases; unmatched junction bases: 9. Germline values: CDR1 MNHEY, CDR2 SVGAGI. The CDR3 region has the DNA TGTGCCAGCGGATCGGTAGCGGGGCTCTACAATGAGCAGTTCTTC. It yields the protein CASGSVAGLYNEQFF.